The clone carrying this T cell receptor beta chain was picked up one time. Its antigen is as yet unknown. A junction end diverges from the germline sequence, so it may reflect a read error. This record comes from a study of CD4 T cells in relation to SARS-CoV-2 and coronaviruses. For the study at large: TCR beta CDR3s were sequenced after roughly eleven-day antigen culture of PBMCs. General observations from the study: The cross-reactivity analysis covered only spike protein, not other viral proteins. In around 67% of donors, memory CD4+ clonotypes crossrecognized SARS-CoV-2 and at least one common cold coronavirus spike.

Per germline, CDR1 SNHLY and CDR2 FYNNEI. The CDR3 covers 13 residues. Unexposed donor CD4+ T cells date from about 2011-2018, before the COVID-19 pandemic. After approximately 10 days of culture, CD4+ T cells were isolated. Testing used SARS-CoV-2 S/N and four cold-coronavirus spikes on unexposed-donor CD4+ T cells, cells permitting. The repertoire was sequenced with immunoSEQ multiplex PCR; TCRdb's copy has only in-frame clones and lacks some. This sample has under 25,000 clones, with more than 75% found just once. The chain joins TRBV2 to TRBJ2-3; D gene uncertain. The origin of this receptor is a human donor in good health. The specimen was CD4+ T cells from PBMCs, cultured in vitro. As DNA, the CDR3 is TGTGCCACCTCACCCAGAGACACAGATACGCGGTATTTT. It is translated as CATSPRDTDTRYF.